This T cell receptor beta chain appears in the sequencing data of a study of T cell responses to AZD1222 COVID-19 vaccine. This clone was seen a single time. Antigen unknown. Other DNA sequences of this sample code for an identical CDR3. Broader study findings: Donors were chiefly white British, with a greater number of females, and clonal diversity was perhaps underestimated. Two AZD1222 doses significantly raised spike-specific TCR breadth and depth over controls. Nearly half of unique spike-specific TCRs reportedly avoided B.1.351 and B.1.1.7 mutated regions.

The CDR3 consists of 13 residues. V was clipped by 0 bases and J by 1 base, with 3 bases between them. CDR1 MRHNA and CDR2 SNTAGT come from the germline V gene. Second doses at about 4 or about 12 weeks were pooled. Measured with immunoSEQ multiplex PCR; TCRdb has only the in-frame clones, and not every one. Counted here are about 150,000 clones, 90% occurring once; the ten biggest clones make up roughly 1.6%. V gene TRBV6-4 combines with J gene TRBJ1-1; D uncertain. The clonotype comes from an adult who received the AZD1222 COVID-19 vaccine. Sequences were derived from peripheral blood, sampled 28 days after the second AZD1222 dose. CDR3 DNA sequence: TGTGCCAGCAGTGACTCTTCGAACACTGAAGCTTTCTTT. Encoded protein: CASSDSSNTEAFF.